Presented here are 9 T cell receptor beta chains from one specimen sequenced in a study of shared clonotypes between healthy human individuals. Data came from immunoSEQ multiplex PCR; TCRdb stores just in-frame clones and leaves some out. This table holds around 2.1 million clones, 93% found once. CD45RO-negative, CCR7-positively selected cells formed the naive CD8 fraction, excluding terminally differentiated effector memory CD45RA+ cells. Sequencing was done on a sample of naive CD8+ T cells from PBMCs. Receptors were obtained from a man aged 18-30 years in good health. Some clones in this sample may be carry-over from other donors' samples.

On this clone: This specimen includes other DNA sequences encoding the same CDR3. The chain combines TRBV28 with TRBJ2-7; D call uncertain. V dropped 2 bases and J dropped 1 base, with 6 bases sitting between them. CDR1 MDHEN and CDR2 SYDVKM come from the germline V gene. The CDR3 loop spans 13 amino acids. CDR3 sequence: CASSLVTSYEQYF. The DNA of the CDR3 is TGTGCCAGCAGTTTAGTGACATCCTACGAGCAGTACTTC. The whole variable domain, filled in from reference TRBV28 and TRBJ2-7, reads DVKVTQSSRYLVKRTGEKVFLECVQDMDHENMFWYRQDPGLGLRLIYFSYDVKMKEKGDIPEGYSVSREKKERFSLILESASTNQTSMYLCASSLVTSYEQYFGPGTRLTVT.

The chain couples TRBV19 to TRBJ2-5; D gene unclear. The CDR3 is 15 amino acids. Germline CDR1 is LNHDA and CDR2 is SQIVND (reference sequence). The germline V and J ends were trimmed by 2 bases and 3 bases, with 13 bases remaining between them. CDR3 residues: CASSIKWSRKETQYF. For the CDR3, the DNA is TGTGCCAGTAGTATAAAGTGGTCGCGGAAAGAGACCCAGTACTTC.

The CDR3 DNA is TGTGCCAGCAGTACAAATAGCGGGGTCTCCTACAATGAGCAGTTCTTC. Protein product: CASSTNSGVSYNEQFF. The chain combines TRBV6-6 with TRBJ2-1; 8 nucleotides match TRBD2. The CDR3 extends over 16 amino acids. Germline CDR1 and CDR2: MNHNY and SVGAGI (reference sequence). Trimming took 5 bases from V and 0 from J; bases not matched to a gene: 6.

The chain couples TRBV6-5 to TRBJ2-2; 13 nucleotides line up with TRBD2. J gave up 6 bases and V 6 bases, and 4 bases lay outside the gene matches. The CDR3 has 15 amino acids. Germline CDR1 MNHEY, CDR2 SVGAGI. CDR3 nucleotides: TGTGCCAGCAGCTTTGGACTAGCGGGAGCCGGGGAGCTGTTTTTT. This sequence encodes CASSFGLAGAGELFF.

This clone has more than one count but fewer than ten. The CDR3 region is CASSIAPRSEAFF. CDR3 nucleotide sequence: TGTGCCAGTAGTATCGCCCCCCGAAGTGAAGCTTTCTTT. The V gene is TRBV19, the J gene TRBJ1-1; D is unresolved. The length of the CDR3 is 13 residues. Trimming pared 3 bases from V and 7 bases from J, leaving 12 bases between. The germline gives CDR1 LNHDA, CDR2 SQIVND (reference sequence).

The gene calls are TRBV15 and TRBJ2-7; D perhaps matches TRBD1 (5 bases). Germline V CDR1 and CDR2: LNHNV, YYDKDF (reference sequence). Trimming removed 0 bases at V and 0 bases at J, with 12 bases between. The CDR3 contains 16 residues. The CDR3 sequence is CATSRDLSDSSYEQYF. The CDR3 bases are TGTGCCACCAGCAGAGATCTCTCAGACAGCTCCTACGAGCAGTACTTC.

As DNA, the CDR3 is TGTGCCAGCAGCCCTGAGTTGGGAGATACGCAGTATTTT. The encoded protein is CASSPELGDTQYF. The V gene is TRBV11-2, the J gene TRBJ2-3; no clear D gene. V was clipped by 5 bases and J by 5 bases, with 11 bases between them. The CDR3 is 13 residues long. Germline values: CDR1 SGHAT, CDR2 FQNNGV. The variable domain in full, with the rest retrieved from reference TRBV11-2 and TRBJ2-3, is EAGVAQSPRYKIIEKRQSVAFWCNPISGHATLYWYQQILGQGPKLLIQFQNNGVVDDSQLPKDRFSAERLKGVDSTLKIQPAKLEDSAVYLCASSPELGDTQYFGPGTRLTVL.

This clone has more than one count but fewer than ten. V gene TRBV9 combines with J gene TRBJ1-1; TRBD1 might be the D (6 bases). Trimming took 3 bases from V and 1 from J, leaving 13 bases between them. The CDR3 spans 15 residues. CDR1 SGDLS and CDR2 YYNGEE come from the germline V gene. The CDR3 region has the DNA TGTGCCAGCAGCGGAAGGGGGAACCAGAACACTGAAGCTTTCTTT. Translation: CASSGRGNQNTEAFF. The complete variable domain, with remaining parts taken from reference TRBV9 and TRBJ1-1, reads DSGVTQTPKHLITATGQRVTLRCSPRSGDLSVYWYQQSLDQGLQFLIQYYNGEERAKGNILERFSAQQFPDLHSELNLSSLELGDSALYFCASSGRGNQNTEAFFGQGTRLTVV.

The CDR3, as DNA: TGTGCCAGCCCGCGCGGGCGGGAAGCCAAAAACATTCAGTACTTC. Translated: CASPRGREAKNIQYF. This chain uses TRBV9 with TRBJ2-4; possibly TRBD2 for D (6 bases). Germline V CDR1 and CDR2: SGDLS, YYNGEE. The CDR3 length is 15 residues. Trimming removed 7 bases from V and 0 bases from J, with 14 bases in between.